This record looks at one TCR beta chain sequence and its context. Here immunoSEQ multiplex PCR was the method, and the copy in TCRdb shows in-frame clones only, minus some. The top ten hold around 0.92% of the sample, which has under 400,000 clones, about 88% seen once. The data were taken from a study of blood T cell repertoires in COVID-19. The CDR3 loop spans 13 amino acids. V lost 3 bases and J 7 bases, leaving 8 bases between the germline ends. The germline gives CDR1 SGHRS, CDR2 YFSETQ. Sequencing used PBMCs or T cells enriched from blood (not recorded which). The TCR comes from a woman in her twenties or thirties who had been exposed to COVID-19. The chain joins TRBV5-1 to TRBJ1-6; maybe TRBD1 (5 bases). CDR3 in DNA: TGCGCCAGCAGCTGGGAGGGGAATTCACCCCTCCACTTT. Its protein product is CASSWEGNSPLHF.